This entry lists 27 T cell receptor beta chains sequenced from one sample in a study of blood T cell repertoires in COVID-19 (dated by TCRdb to about 2020). The library was obtained by the immunoSEQ multiplex PCR assay. The clones in this table, taken by TCRdb from immuneACCESS, are in-frame only. Not every clone is retained; where verified, under half of the shortfall comes from an unresolved V gene, and the cause of the rest is unknown. This sample comprises 75,000 to 90,000 clones, approximately 88% of them detected only once. The ten largest clonotypes hold 8.5% to 14% of the sample. Sequencing was done on a sample of peripheral blood. Source of these receptors: a man older than 75 with acute or convalescent COVID-19.

The rearrangement uses TRBV11-2 and TRBJ1-5; D call uncertain. Germline CDR1 SGHAT, CDR2 FQNNGV. CDR3 length: 13 amino acids. V lost 3 bases and J lost 0, with 3 bases in between. The CDR3 region is CASSFISNQPQHF. CDR3 DNA sequence: TGTGCCAGCAGCTTCATTAGCAATCAGCCCCAGCATTTT.

V and J are TRBV5-1 and TRBJ2-7; TRBD2 aligns across 15 bases. Germline CDR1 SGHRS, CDR2 YFSETQ. Losses at the gene ends were 5 bases for V and 6 bases for J; bases not matched to a gene: 6. This CDR3 has 15 residues. CDR3 coding DNA: TGCGCCAGCAGGTCGGGACTAGCGGGGGGAAGCGAGCAGTACTTC. This translates into CASRSGLAGGSEQYF.

V gene TRBV19 combines with J gene TRBJ1-1; D unresolved. In germline, CDR1 is LNHDA, CDR2 SQIVND (reference sequence). The CDR3 has 11 amino acids. V lost 7 bases and J 4 bases, leaving 7 bases between the germline ends. The CDR3 DNA follows: TGTGCCAGTAAGGAGGGCACTGAAGCTTTCTTT. Protein sequence: CASKEGTEAFF.

The chain employs TRBV24-1 and TRBJ2-3; 8 bases are a match to TRBD2. J was trimmed by 4 bases and V by 5 bases; bases with no gene match: 10. The CDR3 extends over 16 amino acids. The germline V gene has CDR1 KGHDR and CDR2 SFDVKD. CDR3 sequence reads: CATSAPRAGAPDTQYF. CDR3 coding DNA: TGTGCCACCAGTGCCCCTAGAGCGGGGGCCCCAGATACGCAGTATTTT.

The chain combines TRBV29-1 with TRBJ2-1; TRBD1 is a possible D gene (5 bases). This CDR3 spans 12 amino acids. CDR1 SQVTM and CDR2 ANQGSEA come from the germline V gene. V gave up 4 bases and J gave up 8 bases, with 12 bases separating them. Here the CDR3 reads CSVVVTVDEQFF. The DNA of the CDR3 is TGCAGCGTTGTCGTGACAGTCGATGAGCAGTTCTTC.

This sequence joins TRBV5-1 and TRBJ1-1; no clear D. Germline CDR1 and CDR2: SGHRS and YFSETQ. This CDR3 comprises 15 residues. Trimming stripped 0 bases from V and 1 base from J, with 10 bases between. The CDR3 here is CASSLVPAGNTEAFF. DNA for the CDR3: TGCGCCAGCAGCTTGGTTCCCGCAGGGAACACTGAAGCTTTCTTT.

The chain has TRBV14 and TRBJ1-2; 7 bases are shared with TRBD1. The germline CDR1 and CDR2 sequences are SGHDN and FVKESK. The V and J ends lost 3 bases and 7 bases, in that order; junction bases with no gene match: 5. The CDR3 contains 13 residues. The CDR3 nucleotides read TGTGCCAGCAGCCAGAACAGGGGCGGTGGCTACACCTTC. Residues: CASSQNRGGGYTF.

This sequence joins TRBV6-6 and TRBJ2-3, with D possibly matching TRBD1 (6 bases). V shed 6 bases and J shed 3 bases, with 13 bases lying between them. The germline V gene encodes CDR1 MNHNY and CDR2 SVGAGI (reference sequence). The CDR3 runs to 14 residues. CDR3 bases: TGTGCCAGCAGACGCCCAGGGGAGACAGATACGCAGTATTTT. As protein: CASRRPGETDTQYF.

The chain links TRBV19 to TRBJ1-5; D call uncertain. Germline values: CDR1 LNHDA, CDR2 SQIVND (reference sequence). The CDR3 is 13 residues long. V shed 5 bases and J shed 7 bases, with 12 bases lying between them. The CDR3 here is CASSLTEEQPQHF. The CDR3 DNA follows: TGTGCCAGTAGTCTTACGGAGGAGCAGCCCCAGCATTTT.

The chain links TRBV18 to TRBJ2-7, with 7 nucleotides matching TRBD2. Germline V lookup: CDR1 KGHSH, CDR2 LQKENI. CDR3 length: 14 residues. Trimming removed 1 base from V and 6 bases from J; junction bases left unmatched: 6. The CDR3 coding sequence is TGTGCCAGCTCACCACAATCCAGGGAGGGCGAGCAGTACTTC. Translating gives CASSPQSREGEQYF.

CDR3 nucleotides: TGTGCCAGCAGCCCCGGACTAGCGGGGGGCCTAGGGACGCAGTATTTT. Protein product: CASSPGLAGGLGTQYF. This chain links TRBV7-3 with TRBJ2-3; TRBD2 matches 14 bases. CDR1 and CDR2 (germline): SGHTA, FQGTGA. Unmatched junction bases numbered 10, after V lost 5 bases and J lost 9 bases. The CDR3 is 16 residues long. Complete variable domain (other parts from reference TRBV7-3 and TRBJ2-3): GAGVSQTPSNKVTEKGKYVELRCDPISGHTALYWYRQSLGQGPEFLIYFQGTGAADDSGLPNDRFFAVRPEGSVSTLKIQRTERGDSAVYLCASSPGLAGGLGTQYFGPGTRLTVL.

This clone was detected a few times. The chain has TRBV4-1 and TRBJ1-5; D might be TRBD1 (5 bases). V was trimmed by 3 bases and J by 9 bases, leaving 15 bases between them. Germline CDR1 reads MGHRA; CDR2 reads YSYEKL. There are 14 residues in the CDR3. Written as DNA, the CDR3 is TGCGCCAGCAGCCAGACAGCCCAGGGAGGGCCCCAGCATTTT. Its translation: CASSQTAQGGPQHF.

The chain couples TRBV4-2 to TRBJ2-1; TRBD2 is a possible D gene (5 bases). Trimming cost V 7 bases and J 5 bases, with 21 bases left between them. The CDR3 has 16 residues. Germline V lookup: CDR1 LGHNA, CDR2 YNFKEQ. The CDR3 reads CASTSLSSDSHNEQFF. The CDR3 coding sequence is TGTGCCAGCACCTCTTTAAGTAGCGATTCACACAATGAGCAGTTCTTC.

The chain is built from TRBV6-7 and TRBJ2-7; tentative D call: TRBD1 (5 bases). TRBV6-7 is an ORF, and what it does is uncertain. Trimming pared 5 bases from V and 3 bases from J, leaving 14 bases between. The CDR3 is 14 amino acids. The CDR3 region is CASSGEGRGYEQYF. Written as DNA, the CDR3 is TGTGCCAGCAGTGGGGAAGGTAGGGGCTACGAGCAGTACTTC.

The gene calls are TRBV28 and TRBJ2-1; 10 bases map to TRBD2. V dropped 4 bases and J dropped 9; count of bases not matched to a gene: 3. Germline V gene sequence: CDR1 MDHEN, CDR2 SYDVKM. This CDR3 has 13 residues. The CDR3, as DNA: TGTGCCAGCAGTTCTAGCGGGAGAATTGAGCAGTTCTTC. Protein: CASSSSGRIEQFF. Based on the CDR3 plus reference TRBV28 and TRBJ2-1, the full variable domain is DVKVTQSSRYLVKRTGEKVFLECVQDMDHENMFWYRQDPGLGLRLIYFSYDVKMKEKGDIPEGYSVSREKKERFSLILESASTNQTSMYLCASSSSGRIEQFFGPGTRLTVL.

This chain uses TRBV5-8 with TRBJ2-2; weak D call: TRBD1 (6 bases). Germline V CDR1 and CDR2: SGHTS, YDEGEE. Trimming stripped 6 bases from V and 5 bases from J, with 14 bases between. The CDR3 covers 14 residues. The CDR3: CASIRTELTGELFF. The CDR3 bases are TGTGCCAGCATCAGGACAGAGCTGACCGGGGAGCTGTTTTTT.

The CDR3 DNA reads as TGTGCCAGCAGTGAAGTCGAGAGACTGTTTTTT. It codes for CASSEVERLFF. The V gene is TRBV2, the J gene TRBJ1-4; D is unclear. V lost 1 base to trimming and J lost 13 bases, with 7 bases between them. Germline V CDR1 and CDR2: SNHLY, FYNNEI. The CDR3 length is 11 residues.

This clone was recorded only once. V is TRBV27 and J is TRBJ1-2; the D gene is possibly TRBD1 (6 bases). The CDR3 totals 14 residues. V was pared by 8 bases and J by 6 bases, with 19 bases between. The germline gives CDR1 MNHEY, CDR2 SMNVEV (reference sequence). CDR3 amino acids: CASGAGGQGNGYTF. DNA for the CDR3: TGTGCCAGCGGAGCCGGAGGTCAGGGGAATGGCTACACCTTC.

This chain uses TRBV18 with TRBJ2-1; D is possibly TRBD2 (6 bases). The V and J ends lost 3 bases and 5 bases respectively, with 11 bases between them. Germline CDR1 KGHSH, CDR2 LQKENI. The CDR3 has 14 amino acids. The CDR3 DNA reads TGTGCCAGCTCACCCCCCGGGAGAAACAATGAGCAGTTCTTC. This encodes CASSPPGRNNEQFF.

The chain links TRBV4-1 to TRBJ2-7; 7 nucleotides match TRBD2. Germline-derived CDR1 and CDR2 are MGHRA and YSYEKL. V dropped 4 bases and J dropped 2; count of bases not matched to a gene: 8. The CDR3 runs to 15 residues. The CDR3 protein is CASSPGVGGTYEQYF. The CDR3 DNA follows: TGCGCCAGCAGCCCTGGCGTGGGAGGGACCTACGAGCAGTACTTC.

V usage is TRBV5-1 and J usage is TRBJ1-6; D gene unclear. This CDR3 is 15 amino acids long. Trimming cost V 7 bases and J 4 bases, with 15 bases left between them. CDR1 SGHRS and CDR2 YFSETQ come from the germline V gene. The DNA for the CDR3 is TGCGCCAGCGGCAGCGGAGATAGTTATAATTCACCCCTCCACTTT. Residues: CASGSGDSYNSPLHF.

The gene calls are TRBV6-5 and TRBJ1-6; D may be TRBD1 (5 bases). The CDR3 runs to 13 residues. Trimming took off 8 bases at V and 9 bases at J, with 14 bases between the two ends. CDR1 MNHEY and CDR2 SVGAGI come from the germline V gene. The CDR3 region has the DNA TGTGCCAGCTCCGACTTAACAGGTTCACCCCTCCACTTT. This translates into CASSDLTGSPLHF.

This chain connects TRBV28 to TRBJ2-1; D is possibly TRBD2 (5 bases). This CDR3 region has 14 residues. CDR1 and CDR2 from the germline V gene are MDHEN and SYDVKM. Trimming took off 6 bases at V and 6 bases at J, with 15 bases between the two ends. CDR3 DNA: TGTGCCAGCAGCTCATCCGGGGTCCCCAATGAGCAGTTCTTC. Translated: CASSSSGVPNEQFF.

The rearrangement links TRBV6-5 to TRBJ2-1, with D unresolved. The CDR3 covers 14 residues. Per the germline V gene, CDR1 is MNHEY and CDR2 is SVGAGI. Trimming took 0 bases from V and 3 from J, leaving 6 bases between them. This CDR3 reads CASSYSPGYNEQFF. As DNA, the CDR3 is TGTGCCAGCAGTTACTCTCCAGGCTACAATGAGCAGTTCTTC.

The rearrangement links TRBV9 to TRBJ2-1; D perhaps matches TRBD1 (5 bases). CDR3 length: 16 residues. Germline V lookup: CDR1 SGDLS, CDR2 YYNGEE. Trimming took 0 bases from V and 4 from J, leaving 14 bases between them. The CDR3 DNA is TGTGCCAGCAGCGTAGCCCGACAGACGATTTACAATGAGCAGTTCTTC. This encodes CASSVARQTIYNEQFF.

V usage is TRBV18 and J usage is TRBJ2-6; 14 bases line up with TRBD2. After removal of 4 bases from V and 0 bases from J, the junction contained 2 bases not matched to a gene. In germline, CDR1 is KGHSH, CDR2 LQKENI. This CDR3 contains 18 residues. CDR3 in amino acids: CASSLGTSGSSGANVLTF. For the CDR3, the DNA is TGTGCCAGCTCACTTGGGACTAGCGGGAGCTCTGGGGCCAACGTCCTGACTTTC.

The chain uses TRBV18 and TRBJ2-3; 9 positions match TRBD2. The CDR3 length is 16 residues. The V gene's germline CDR1 is KGHSH and CDR2 LQKENI. After removal of 4 bases from V and 1 base from J, the junction contained 6 bases not matched to a gene. The CDR3 region has the DNA TGTGCCAGCTCACGATCCCGACTAGCGGGCACAGATACGCAGTATTTT. It specifies CASSRSRLAGTDTQYF. Together with reference TRBV18 and TRBJ2-3, the CDR3 gives the full variable domain: NAGVMQNPRHLVRRRGQEARLRCSPMKGHSHVYWYRQLPEEGLKFMVYLQKENIIDESGMPKERFSAEFPKEGPSILRIQQVVRGDSAAYFCASSRSRLAGTDTQYFGPGTRLTVL.